This T cell receptor (beta chain) was recovered during a study of spatial heterogeneity in lung cancer. Study details: Researchers sequenced follow-up PBMC samples if they had them, and these came a median of around two years after resection. Detected beta-chain sequences consistently exceeded alpha-chain sequences. Overall study findings and caveats: At tumor resection, ubiquitous expanded TCRs were detected in blood more often than later.

Trimming shortened V by 6 bases and J by 0 bases, and 8 bases separated the two germline ends. The CDR3 is 13 residues long. This clonotype was counted at least ten times. What it binds is not known. In the library, each TCR cDNA molecule bore its own unique molecular identifier. MiXCR was run by TCRdb on the 5' RACE reads, yielding one entry per CDR3 protein. The sample lists under 150,000 distinct CDR3 sequences, 12% occurring once. Documented time point: blood at routine non-recurrence follow-up after resection. Extraction of whole RNA from tumor, nontumor lung or frozen PBMC preceded unsorted sequencing.

V is TRBV12-3 or TRBV12-4 and J is TRBJ1-1; no clear D gene. The receptor was derived from a male donor with early-stage non-small cell lung cancer. The sample in question was PBMCs, obtained at follow-up. For the CDR3, the DNA is TGTGCCAGCAGCCTGGGAGTGAACACTGAAGCTTTCTTT. This translates into CASSLGVNTEAFF.